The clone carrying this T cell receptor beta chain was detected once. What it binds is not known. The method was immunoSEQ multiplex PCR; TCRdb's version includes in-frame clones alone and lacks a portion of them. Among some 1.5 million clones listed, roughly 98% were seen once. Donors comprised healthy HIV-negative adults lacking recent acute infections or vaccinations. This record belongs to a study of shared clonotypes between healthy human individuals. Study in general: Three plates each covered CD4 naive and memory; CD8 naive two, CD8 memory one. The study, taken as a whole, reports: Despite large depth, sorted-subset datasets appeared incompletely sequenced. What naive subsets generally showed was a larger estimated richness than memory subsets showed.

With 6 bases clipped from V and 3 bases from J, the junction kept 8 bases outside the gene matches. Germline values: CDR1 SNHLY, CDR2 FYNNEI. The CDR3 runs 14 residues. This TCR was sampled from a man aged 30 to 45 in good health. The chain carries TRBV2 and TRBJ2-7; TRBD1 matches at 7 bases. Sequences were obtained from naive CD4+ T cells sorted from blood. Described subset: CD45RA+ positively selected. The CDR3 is CASRPTGQDYEQYF. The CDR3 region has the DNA TGTGCCAGCAGACCAACCGGACAGGACTACGAGCAGTACTTC.